The entry below gives a single TCR beta chain sequence along with its context. The data are from a study of blood T cell repertoires in COVID-19. Germline V CDR1 and CDR2: SGHTA, FQGNSA. V was trimmed by 5 bases and J by 9 bases, leaving 14 bases between them. The CDR3 length is 13 residues. Original analysis: Reference gene primer amplification gave estimated nucleated cell counts. Profiled with immunoSEQ multiplex PCR; TCRdb holds only in-frame clones, not every one. V, J and clone size are taken as reported in that table, and D and trimming were inferred from the DNA itself. The sample lists hundreds of thousands of clones, roughly 84% seen once, with around 18% in the top ten.

This clonotype originated in an elderly woman with active or convalescent COVID-19. The chain carries TRBV7-2 and TRBJ2-1, with a weak D call TRBD2 (6 bases). Sequencing was done on a sample of peripheral blood. The CDR3 DNA sequence: TGTGCCAGCAGCCAAAACATCGGGGGTGAGCAGTTCTTC. Encoded protein: CASSQNIGGEQFF.